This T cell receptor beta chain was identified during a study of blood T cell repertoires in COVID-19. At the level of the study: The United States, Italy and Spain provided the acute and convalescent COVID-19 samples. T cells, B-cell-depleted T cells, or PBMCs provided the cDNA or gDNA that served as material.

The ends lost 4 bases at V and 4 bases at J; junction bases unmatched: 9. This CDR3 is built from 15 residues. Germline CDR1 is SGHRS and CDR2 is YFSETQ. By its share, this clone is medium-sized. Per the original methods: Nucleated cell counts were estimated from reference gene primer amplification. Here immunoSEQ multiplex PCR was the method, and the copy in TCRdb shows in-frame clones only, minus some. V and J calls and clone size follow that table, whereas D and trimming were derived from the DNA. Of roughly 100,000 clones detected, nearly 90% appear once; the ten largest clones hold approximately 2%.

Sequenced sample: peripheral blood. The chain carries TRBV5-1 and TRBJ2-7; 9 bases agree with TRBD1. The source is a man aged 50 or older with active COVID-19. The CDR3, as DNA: TGCGCCAGCAGCAGGGCCGGGACAGGGCGTTACGAGCAGTACTTC. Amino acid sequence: CASSRAGTGRYEQYF.